This paragraph covers one TCR beta chain sequence. The data derive from a study of cytomegalovirus exposure and HLA in healthy donors. Researchers ran the PCR with 60 Vbeta and 13 Jbeta primers. Generated by immunoSEQ multiplex PCR, the TCRdb table keeps only in-frame clones and is missing some. Of approximately 190,000 clones listed, 85% to 90% are singletons. After removal of 4 bases from V and 2 bases from J, the junction contained 10 bases not matched to a gene. The CDR3 extends over 16 amino acids. Germline CDR1 SGHRS, CDR2 YFSETQ. The sequence was collected from a man aged 30 to 39 in good health and CMV-seronegative. Sequenced: PBMCs. The gene calls are TRBV5-1 and TRBJ2-5, with TRBD2 matching over 8 bases. In DNA form, the CDR3 reads TGCGCCAGCAGCCCCGGTGGCGGGGGGCGGCAAGAGACCCAGTACTTC. It specifies CASSPGGGGRQETQYF.